This T cell receptor beta chain is from a study of blood T cell repertoires in COVID-19. Overall study context: Sources were T cells, B-cell-depleted T cells, or PBMCs; the material itself was cDNA or gDNA.

Per the study methods: The authors estimated nucleated cell counts from reference gene primer amplification. Profiling relied on immunoSEQ multiplex PCR, and the TCRdb table lists in-frame clones only, not all of them. The V and J calls and clone size were taken over from that table, and D and trimming were inferred from the DNA. This sample has 120,000 to 150,000 clones; just under 85% occur once, and the top ten carry around 6.2%. The V gene end was trimmed by 4 bases and the J gene end by 1 base; junction bases not matched to a gene: 7. CDR1 is MNHEY and CDR2 is SMNVEV in the germline V gene (reference sequence). This CDR3 comprises 16 residues. The study recruited people aged roughly 18 to 95 years across around 23 US areas. Participants had their cohort set by participant-reported clinical history.

Source material: PBMCs or T cells enriched from blood (not recorded which). This clonotype was obtained from a middle-aged woman who had recovered from COVID-19. This sequence joins TRBV27 and TRBJ1-2, with TRBD1 matching over 9 bases. For the CDR3, the DNA is TGTGCCAGCAGTTCTACCGGGACAGGGCATAACTATGGCTACACCTTC. This sequence encodes CASSSTGTGHNYGYTF.